The subject of this entry is one T cell receptor beta chain. This record comes from a study of identical twins' blood T cells. TCR cDNA libraries were made from RNA using a previously described, modified protocol. Each CDR3 protein gets one entry after TCRdb re-called the 5' RACE reads with MiXCR. The profile shows about 370,000 distinct CDR3 sequences, more than 25% of them singletons. Germline values: CDR1 DFQATT, CDR2 SNEGSKA (reference sequence). The CDR3 extends over 17 amino acids. The V segment lost 0 bases and the J segment 10 bases; nucleotides outside the gene matches: 14. The origin of this receptor is a woman aged 18 to 55 in good health. The J gene is TRBJ1-6, the V gene TRBV20-1, with 8 bases aligning to TRBD1. Material for sequencing was PBMCs. CDR3 nucleotides: TGCAGTGCTAGAGATTTTGCGACAGGGGATTTGAACTCACCCCTCCACTTT. Encoded protein: CSARDFATGDLNSPLHF.